This T cell receptor beta chain is from a study of shared clonotypes between healthy human individuals. Study-wide findings and caveats: Relative to memory subsets, naive subsets generally showed larger estimated richness. The sharing of 5% to 6.5% of naive CD4 clonotypes was seen across a few donors. What limited the represented genetic and exposure-history diversity was the small number of donors.

With regard to this clone: Its antigen is still unknown.

The V and J ends lost 3 bases and 7 bases respectively, with 10 bases between them. Germline assignment: CDR1 KGHSH and CDR2 LQKENI. The CDR3 covers 13 residues. Per sorted-subset replicate PCR, input was 150 to 250 ng DNA, representing around 30,000 T cell genomes. Clones were read by immunoSEQ multiplex PCR, and TCRdb kept only the in-frame ones, dropping some. The data contain around 2,000,000 clones, over 85% of them singletons. Specimen: naive CD4+ T cells sorted from blood. The subset is: CD45RA+ positively selected. V and J are TRBV18 and TRBJ1-5, with D maybe TRBD1 (6 bases). The sequence derives from a man younger than 35 in good health. The CDR3 reads CASSPDGTQPQHF. Written as DNA, the CDR3 is TGTGCCAGCTCACCGGACGGGACACAGCCCCAGCATTTT.